This TCR beta chain emerged from a study of shared clonotypes between healthy human individuals (TCRdb year 2020). Broadly, across the study: A couple of women and a few men aged 18 to 49 years were included in the cohort. For each donor, CD4 naive and CD4 memory were each given three plates, CD8 naive was given two plates, and CD8 memory was given one plate. Blood TCR repertoires of about five healthy adults were deeply sequenced to estimate repertoire size and the extent of clonotype sharing between individuals. To increase sequencing depth and limit assay-specific biases, different laboratories used diverse techniques to prepare libraries and sequence TCR repertoires. Each donor's leukapheresis produced roughly between roughly 0.85 and 9 billion PBMCs.

Using the deep immunoSEQ assay, TCR CDR3 regions were amplified from genomic DNA by multiplex PCR. For each cell subset, the extracted genomic DNA was distributed evenly across all wells of several immunoSEQ 96-well plates, and each plate served as one replicate. Each replicate PCR for sorted subsets received roughly 0.2 ug genomic DNA, equal to roughly 29,000 T cell genomes. Purified libraries were quantified with a Qubit 3.0 fluorometer, sized on a Bioanalyzer 2100, and re-quantified with the KAPA Library Quantification kit. Each immunoSEQ 96-well plate was sequenced on its own single-read 150-cycle Illumina NextSeq 550 flow cell. The paper's data handling went like this. Because the immunoSEQ output held only junctional sequences and lacked quality scores, the filtering could not match the filtering applied to full-length reads. Sequences were annotated with PyIR, a Python wrapper for IgBLAST v1.9, using IMGT germline references to assign V/J genes and CDR3. Reads were removed for weak V/J assignments (E-value above 1e-6), missing CDR3, stop codons, out-of-frame junctions, or ambiguous translated residues. A V3J clonotype was defined by an identical inferred V gene, J gene, and CDR3 amino acid sequence. Percentage overlap between repertoires was computed as shared unique clonotypes divided by the size of the smaller repertoire. Three approaches were used to assess repertoire richness: RTK rarefaction, the Chao1 estimator, and Recon v2.1 estimates of unobserved clonotypes. OLGA was used to compute generation probabilities for all TCRbeta clonotypes that the gDNA method yielded from several donors. Drawn from immuneACCESS, this table holds only the in-frame rearrangements with V and J called that TCRdb kept. Clones are partly lost; checked studies trace under half to an unresolved V gene and leave the rest unexplained. That table gives V, J and clone size, and the DNA gave D and trimming. The sample includes hundreds of thousands of clones, with 80% to 95% observed a single time. The ten largest clonotypes hold less than 25% of the sample.

Worth noting for this clone: Its antigen target is currently unknown. No base qualities exist here, and no much larger clone lies one base off it.

What the authors observed across the whole study: Sampling was restricted to blood, and TCR repertoires in tissue are likely to differ from TCR repertoires in blood. The small number of donors limited the genetic and exposure-history diversity represented. Sharing across a few donors was observed for around 5% of naive CD4, 3% to 3.5% of naive CD8, around 2.5% of memory CD4, and less than 0.45% of memory CD8 clonotypes. Clonotypes shared by all four sorted-subset donors showed higher generation probabilities than non-shared clonotypes. Based on pairwise subsampling, the degree of clonotype sharing among donors was expected to be affected by sequencing depth. Incomplete sequencing was indicated by rarefaction of sorted-subset datasets, despite the large sequencing depth. Naive subsets generally had larger estimated clonotype richness than memory subsets did.

The germline V gene provides CDR1 MDHEN and CDR2 SYDVKM. The CDR3 numbers 15 residues from cysteine through phenylalanine. Left in the record is the CDR3 DNA by itself, 45 bases read in frame from the first base. The germline ends are 16 bases apart after V is trimmed by 7 bases and J by 4 bases. CD8 naive samples were CD45RO-negative cells positively selected for CCR7, giving a CD45RA+CCR7+ population that excluded TemRA cells. The donors were healthy, HIV-negative adults with no recently reported acute infections or vaccinations. Only Caucasian adults living in Nashville, Tennessee, USA were represented among the donors. After blood collection by leukapheresis, PBMCs were isolated using Ficoll-Histopaque density gradient centrifugation and then cryopreserved in the vapor phase of liquid nitrogen. Analytical flow cytometry was used to check the purity and quantity of every magnetically sorted T cell population. Genomic DNA was isolated from every sorted fraction and measured by UV absorbance on a Nanodrop 2000c.

The sequence was collected from a man under 40 in good health. The chain employs TRBV28 and TRBJ1-4, with TRBD1 tentatively as D gene (6 bases match). The sample taken for sequencing was naive CD8+ T cells sorted from blood. The intended sense of this specimen's cell subset or site label: CD45RA+CCR7+. The DNA sequence is as follows: TGTGCCAGCACCTCACAGGGTCGGGGTAATGAAAAACTGTTTTTT. This is translated as CASTSQGRGNEKLFF.